This TCR beta chain derives from a study of beta chain features in type 1 diabetes. The CDR3 has 13 amino acids. V lost 0 bases to trimming and J lost 0 bases, with 4 bases between them. Per germline, CDR1 SGHDT and CDR2 YYEEEE. Sorted populations were all over 98% pure. Reverse transcription of all isolated RNA meant that expressed TCRB transcripts were sequenced. Generated by immunoSEQ multiplex PCR, the TCRdb table keeps only in-frame clones and is missing some. Counted here are a few hundred thousand clones, 27% occurring once; the ten biggest clones make up roughly 4%. This receptor was obtained from a man aged 30 to 45 in good health. The sample consisted of central memory CD4+ T cells from blood. The J gene is TRBJ2-7, the V gene TRBV5-6; D gene ambiguous. The CDR3 sequence: CASSLEGSYEQYF. The CDR3 DNA is TGTGCCAGCAGCTTGGAGGGCTCCTACGAGCAGTACTTC.